Below, 21 T cell receptor beta chains from the same sample are listed, as sequenced in a study of identical twins. TCRdb re-called the 5' RACE reads through MiXCR, storing one row per CDR3 protein. The sample includes 310,000 or so distinct CDR3 sequences, around 9.7% of them seen just once. The sample was also linked to a second study, of yellow fever vaccine responses in identical twins.

Sequenced material: CD8+ T cells sorted from blood. The origin of the receptors is a woman between 18 and 29 years old in good health.

There are a few counts of this clonotype. The genes are TRBV4-1 and TRBJ2-7; 7 bases map to TRBD1. CDR3 length: 15 amino acids. In germline, CDR1 is MGHRA, CDR2 YSYEKL. J was trimmed by 4 bases and V by 4 bases; bases with no gene match: 10. The CDR3 sequence is CASSLHRDSQYEQYF. The CDR3 nucleotides read TGCGCCAGCAGCCTCCACCGGGACAGCCAATACGAGCAGTACTTC.

In the case of this clonotype: This may arise from a read error, as a much more abundant clone is one base away. This chain links TRBV6-1 with TRBJ2-3; 7 bases line up with TRBD2. This CDR3 is 15 amino acids long. CDR1 MNHNS and CDR2 SASEGT come from the germline V gene. Trimming cost V 1 base and J 5 bases; bases outside gene matches: 6. The CDR3 protein is CASSEEDGGKDTQYF. The CDR3 DNA is TGTGCCAGCAGTGAAGAAGACGGGGGGAAAGATACGCAGTATTTT.

By its share, this clonotype is large. V gene TRBV20-1 combines with J gene TRBJ2-4, with TRBD2 as a possible D gene (6 bases). Germline V lookup: CDR1 DFQATT, CDR2 SNEGSKA (reference sequence). V lost 5 bases and J lost 0, with 11 bases in between. The CDR3 extends over 14 amino acids. The CDR3 here is CSAHRGVAKNIQYF. The CDR3 DNA is TGCAGTGCTCATCGCGGGGTAGCCAAAAACATTCAGTACTTC.

This clonotype was seen at least ten times. The V and J genes are TRBV12-3 or TRBV12-4 and TRBJ2-7; TRBD1 is a possible D gene (5 bases). This CDR3 is built from 12 residues. V lost 4 bases to trimming and J lost 4 bases, with 8 bases between them. CDR3 DNA sequence: TGTGCCAGCAGTTCGACAGTGTACGAGCAGTACTTC. Protein: CASSSTVYEQYF.

This clonotype was recorded many times. CDR3 sequence: CASSPASDTQYF. The CDR3 nucleotides read TGTGCCAGCAGCCCGGCCTCAGATACGCAGTATTTT. This chain connects TRBV7-8 to TRBJ2-3; D ambiguous. This CDR3 contains 12 residues. CDR1 is SGHVS, CDR2 FQNEAQ, per germline. V lost 5 bases and J 4 bases, leaving 7 bases between the germline ends.

The V and J genes are TRBV20-1 and TRBJ2-7; D is uncertain. CDR1 is DFQATT and CDR2 is SNEGSKA in the germline V gene (reference sequence). The CDR3 covers 15 residues. The V end was cut by 0 bases, the J end by 6 bases, with 18 bases between. CDR3 in amino acids: CSARDLGWAPFEQYF. In nucleotides, the CDR3 is TGCAGTGCTAGAGATCTCGGTTGGGCCCCCTTCGAGCAGTACTTC.

This clonotype has a handful of counts. The chain has TRBV27 and TRBJ2-7; tentatively, D is TRBD2 (6 bases). V lost 4 bases to trimming and J lost 3 bases, with 13 bases between them. The germline gives CDR1 MNHEY, CDR2 SMNVEV (reference sequence). This CDR3 spans 14 amino acids. The CDR3 spells CASSSPGLIYEQYF. CDR3 bases: TGTGCCAGCAGTTCTCCGGGACTCATCTACGAGCAGTACTTC.

The V and J genes are TRBV5-1 and TRBJ2-7, with a tentative D call TRBD2 (6 bases). Germline V gene sequence: CDR1 SGHRS, CDR2 YFSETQ. V was cut by 0 bases and J by 8 bases, with 15 bases left in between. This CDR3 has 14 amino acids. CDR3 residues: CASSLDPSELQQYF. The CDR3 nucleotides are TGCGCCAGCAGCTTGGATCCTAGCGAGCTGCAGCAGTACTTC.

This clonotype was found many times. This rearrangement joins TRBV10-3 to TRBJ1-5, with 7 nucleotides matching TRBD1. Germline CDR1 and CDR2: ENHRY and SYGVKD. V dropped 11 bases and J dropped 4; count of bases not matched to a gene: 5. The CDR3 is made up of 12 amino acids. The CDR3 coding sequence is TGTGCCGTCGGGACAGAAAATCAGCCCCAGCATTTT. This encodes CAVGTENQPQHF.

The table lists this clonotype with many counts. In nucleotides, the CDR3 is TGTGCCAGCAGCTTACAGGGATGGGACTACGAGCAGTACTTC. It encodes CASSLQGWDYEQYF. The chain carries TRBV7-2 and TRBJ2-7, with D perhaps TRBD1 (5 bases). CDR1 is SGHTA, CDR2 FQGNSA, per germline. The CDR3 contains 14 residues. V dropped 2 bases and J dropped 3 bases, with 11 bases sitting between them.

This chain joins TRBV3-1 and TRBJ2-5; D perhaps matches TRBD1 (6 bases). In germline, CDR1 is LGHDT, CDR2 YNNKEL (reference sequence). The CDR3 consists of 16 residues. V dropped 3 bases and J dropped 4 bases, with 18 bases sitting between them. CDR3 DNA: TGTGCCAGCAGCCAGGACTTGGACAGCCCCCGAGAGACCCAGTACTTC. This codes for CASSQDLDSPRETQYF.

The chain is built from TRBV25-1 and TRBJ2-1; 13 nucleotides match TRBD2. This CDR3 contains 15 residues. CDR1 MGHDK and CDR2 SYGVNS come from the germline V gene. V lost 2 bases to trimming and J lost 8 bases; unmatched junction nucleotides: 3. DNA for the CDR3: TGTGCCAGCAGTGAAGGACTAGCGGGAGACGATGAGCAGTTCTTC. Translated, it gives CASSEGLAGDDEQFF. The whole variable domain, remainder taken from reference TRBV25-1 and TRBJ2-1, is EADIYQTPRYLVIGTGKKITLECSQTMGHDKMYWYQQDPGMELHLIHYSYGVNSTEKGDLSSESTVSRIRTEHFPLTLESARPSHTSQYLCASSEGLAGDDEQFFGPGTRLTVL.

This clonotype was counted at least ten times. The rearrangement uses TRBV7-2 and TRBJ2-7, with TRBD2 as a possible D gene (5 bases). The CDR3 has 16 amino acids. The ends were cut back, 5 bases at V and 0 bases at J, with 17 bases in the middle. Per germline, CDR1 SGHTA and CDR2 FQGNSA. This CDR3 is CASSITASGVSYEQYF. The CDR3 region has the DNA TGTGCCAGCAGCATTACTGCGTCCGGGGTCTCCTACGAGCAGTACTTC. Filled out from reference TRBV7-2 and TRBJ2-7, the complete variable domain reads GAGVSQSPSNKVTEKGKDVELRCDPISGHTALYWYRQSLGQGLEFLIYFQGNSAPDKSGLPSDRFSAERTGGSVSTLTIQRTQQEDSAVYLCASSITASGVSYEQYFGPGTRLTVT.

The chain combines TRBV7-9 with TRBJ2-7, with D possibly TRBD1 on 6 matching bases. With 5 bases removed from V and 2 bases from J, the gap between germline ends came to 19 bases. CDR3 size: 16 residues. CDR1 and CDR2 from the germline V gene are SEHNR and FQNEAQ (reference sequence). CDR3 sequence: CASSPSHGTPAYEQYF. The CDR3 region has the DNA TGTGCCAGCAGCCCGTCCCACGGGACACCAGCCTACGAGCAGTACTTC. Looking up the rest from reference TRBV7-9 and TRBJ2-7 gives the full variable domain: DTGVSQNPRHKITKRGQNVTFRCDPISEHNRLYWYRQTLGQGPEFLTYFQNEAQLEKSRLLSDRFSAERPKGSFSTLEIQRTEQGDSAMYLCASSPSHGTPAYEQYFGPGTRLTVT.

In its sample, this clonotype was seen a few times. The chain is built from TRBV25-1 and TRBJ1-1, with 7 bases matching TRBD1. V lost 5 bases to trimming and J lost 6 bases; unmatched junction nucleotides: 6. CDR1 MGHDK and CDR2 SYGVNS come from the germline V gene. The CDR3 is 13 residues long. CDR3 sequence: CASSLTGIAEAFF. The CDR3 DNA is TGTGCCAGCAGTTTGACAGGGATCGCTGAAGCTTTCTTT.

This clonotype was observed many times. This chain joins TRBV29-1 and TRBJ2-7; D may be TRBD1 (5 bases). The CDR3 sequence is 15 residues long. Per the germline V gene, CDR1 is SQVTM and CDR2 is ANQGSEA. V was shortened by 0 bases and J by 1 base, with 13 bases between the two germline ends. The CDR3 loop reads CSVEDPQGRSYEQYF. The CDR3 DNA reads TGCAGCGTTGAAGATCCCCAGGGAAGGTCCTACGAGCAGTACTTC.

This clonotype was seen many times. This sequence joins TRBV12-3 or TRBV12-4 and TRBJ2-7; 7 nucleotides match TRBD2. The CDR3 totals 16 residues. V gave up 5 bases and J gave up 3 bases; unmatched junction bases: 13. The CDR3 loop reads CASSPEPGLPLYEQYF. The DNA for the CDR3 is TGTGCCAGCAGTCCCGAGCCGGGACTACCACTCTACGAGCAGTACTTC.

This clonotype was seen more than once but under ten times. J is TRBJ2-7 and V is TRBV4-3; 8 nucleotides agree with TRBD1. J lost 3 bases, V lost 0 bases, and 4 bases had no gene match. Germline CDR1 reads LGHNA; CDR2 reads YSLEER. The CDR3 consists of 15 residues. The CDR3, as DNA: TGCGCCAGCAGCCAAGATTGGACAGGGATCTACGAGCAGTACTTC. Its protein product is CASSQDWTGIYEQYF.

The chain combines TRBV15 with TRBJ2-1; 10 bases fit TRBD2. V was clipped by 6 bases and J by 3 bases; unmatched bases: 2. Germline CDR1 LNHNV, CDR2 YYDKDF (reference sequence). The CDR3 totals 14 residues. CDR3 sequence (DNA): TGTGCCACCAGTTTAGCGGGGGGCTACAATGAGCAGTTCTTC. Translation: CATSLAGGYNEQFF.

Regarding this clonotype: Germline is not matched at one junction end, which may reflect a read error. The chain employs TRBV7-6 and TRBJ1-1; D possibly corresponds to TRBD1 (6 bases). The CDR3 runs to 14 residues. Germline V lookup: CDR1 SGHVS, CDR2 FNYEAQ. Here the CDR3 reads CASRATGGASEALF. The CDR3 DNA reads TGTGCCAGCAGAGCGACTGGGGGGGCGAGTGAAGCTCTCTTT.

This chain connects TRBV18 to TRBJ2-1; D not resolved. Germline assignment: CDR1 KGHSH and CDR2 LQKENI. This CDR3 spans 12 amino acids. V was clipped by 4 bases and J by 8 bases, with 9 bases between them. The CDR3 here is CASSHRRDEQFF. In DNA, the CDR3 is TGTGCCAGCTCACACAGACGCGATGAGCAGTTCTTC.